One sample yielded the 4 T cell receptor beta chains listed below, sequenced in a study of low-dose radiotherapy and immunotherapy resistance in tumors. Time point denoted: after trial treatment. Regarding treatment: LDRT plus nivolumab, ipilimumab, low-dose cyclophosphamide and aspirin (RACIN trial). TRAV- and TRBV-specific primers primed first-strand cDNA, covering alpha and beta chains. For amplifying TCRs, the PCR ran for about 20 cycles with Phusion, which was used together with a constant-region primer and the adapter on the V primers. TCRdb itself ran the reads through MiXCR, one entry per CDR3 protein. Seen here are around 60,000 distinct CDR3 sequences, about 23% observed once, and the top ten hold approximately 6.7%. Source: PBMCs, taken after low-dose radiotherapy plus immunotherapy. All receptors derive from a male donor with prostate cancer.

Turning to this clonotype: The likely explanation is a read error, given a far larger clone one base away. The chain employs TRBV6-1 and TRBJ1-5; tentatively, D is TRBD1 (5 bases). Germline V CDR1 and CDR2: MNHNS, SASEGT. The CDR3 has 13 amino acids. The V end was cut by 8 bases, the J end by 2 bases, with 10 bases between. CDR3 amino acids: CASWQGGNQPQHF. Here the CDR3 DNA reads TGTGCCAGCTGGCAGGGAGGCAATCAGCCCCAGCATTTT.

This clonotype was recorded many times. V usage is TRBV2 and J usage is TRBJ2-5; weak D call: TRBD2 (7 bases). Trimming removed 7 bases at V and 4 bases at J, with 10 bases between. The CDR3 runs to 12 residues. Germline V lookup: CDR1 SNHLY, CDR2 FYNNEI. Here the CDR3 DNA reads TGTGCCAGCAAGGGGGAGGGAGAGACCCAGTACTTC. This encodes CASKGEGETQYF.

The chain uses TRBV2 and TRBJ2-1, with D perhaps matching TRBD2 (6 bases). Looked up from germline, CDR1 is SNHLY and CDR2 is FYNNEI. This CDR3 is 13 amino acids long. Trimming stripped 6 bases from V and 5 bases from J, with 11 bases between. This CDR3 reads CASSVLANNEQFF. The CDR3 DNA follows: TGTGCCAGCAGCGTACTAGCTAACAATGAGCAGTTCTTC. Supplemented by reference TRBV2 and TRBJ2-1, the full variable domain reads EPEVTQTPSHQVTQMGQEVILRCVPISNHLYFYWYRQILGQKVEFLVSFYNNEISEKSEIFDDQFSVERPDGSNFTLKIRSTKLEDSAMYFCASSVLANNEQFFGPGTRLTVL.

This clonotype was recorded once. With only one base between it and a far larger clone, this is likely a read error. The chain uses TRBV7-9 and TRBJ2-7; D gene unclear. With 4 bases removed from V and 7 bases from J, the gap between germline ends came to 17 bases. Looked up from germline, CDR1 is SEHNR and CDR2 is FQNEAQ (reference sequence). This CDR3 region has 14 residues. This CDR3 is CASSYMGWANEQYF. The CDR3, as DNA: TGTGCCAGCAGCTACATGGGCTGGGCCAATGAGCAGTACTTC.